Listed here is a single T cell receptor beta chain. This clonotype was seen more than once but under ten times. The specificity of this receptor is unknown. No per-base quality is available; no much larger clone lies one base away. These data originate in a study of CD8 T cells in ankylosing spondylitis (dated by TCRdb to the late 2010s). For context, the study as a whole: T cell receptor beta repertoires were profiled in healthy donors and ankylosing spondylitis patients so that disease-linked TCR variants could be found. The full study cohort comprised about 23 ankylosing spondylitis patients and 110 or so healthy donors. Samples of peripheral blood were taken, and for ankylosing spondylitis patients, synovial fluid was collected as well. Paper-wide results and their limitations: Significant enrichment of the disease-linked clones was reported in matched synovial fluid samples from ankylosing spondylitis patients. Some motif variants had previously been reported in the synovial fluid and blood of reactive arthritis patients, which suggests shared mechanisms of disease initiation. A CD8+ phenotype was shown by the disease-linked clones, which were found at relatively low frequencies in peripheral blood. A TCR beta motif made up of under ten highly homologous amino acid variants appeared to be characteristic of blood from ankylosing spondylitis patients.

Trimming takes 6 bases off V and 4 bases off J; junction bases not matched to a gene: 8. The CDR3 covers 13 residues, taking in both the cysteine and the phenylalanine. Only the CDR3 region is kept as DNA, spanning 39 bases read in frame from base 1. CDR1 and CDR2 are read off the germline V gene (reference sequence) as DFQATT and SNEGSKA. The instrument was an Illumina HiSeq 2500. TCR beta libraries were prepared by quantitative 5'-RACE with molecular barcodes. For the original study's pipeline: A new computational method, built on a probabilistic model of VDJ rearrangement, was used to identify disease-linked TCR variants. TCRdb applied fastp at Q25 and MiXCR to the public reads, then kept only in-frame beta chains. Rows with one shared CDR3 protein collapse into an entry with the most common genes and DNA. The authors' filters were not applied to this entry. The sample records some 800,000 distinct CDR3 sequences, roughly 10% of which are singletons. Jointly, the top ten make up approximately 0.5% of the sample.

The clonotype originates from a male donor with ankylosing spondylitis. The sequencing input was blood, either unsorted or a sorted T cell fraction (not recorded which). The chain employs TRBV20-1 and TRBJ1-2; 7 nucleotides in the junction match TRBD1. CDR3 loop: CSAPTGTAYGYTF. The DNA is as follows: TGCAGTGCACCCACCGGGACAGCCTATGGCTACACCTTC.